This TCR beta chain was identified during a study of regulatory T cells in long-lasting Graves disease. CDR1 and CDR2 (germline): MNHNS, SASEGT. This CDR3 region has 20 residues. Trimming shortened V by 5 bases and J by 5 bases, and 30 bases separated the two germline ends. Noted time point: newly diagnosed GD, antithyroid drugs for less than 3 months. From RNA extracted from PBMCs, the TCR library was made. Sequencing libraries for TCR beta were prepared with iRepertoire HTBI primers and Arm-PCR of CDR3 regions. MiXCR was run by TCRdb on the multiplex PCR reads, yielding one entry per CDR3 protein. This table holds approximately 350,000 distinct CDR3 sequences, about 10% found once. This clonotype was counted ten times or more. These data are also associated with another study on T cells in Graves' hyperthyroidism and ophthalmopathy.

This chain connects TRBV6-1 to TRBJ2-2; D unclear. This clonotype was sampled from a woman younger than 35 with Graves disease. Specimen: peripheral blood mononuclear cells (PBMCs), collected at new diagnosis, from a patient treated with antithyroid drugs. CDR3: CASSSHVGFRDPIGTGELFF. The DNA of the CDR3 is TGTGCCAGCAGTAGTCATGTGGGTTTTCGCGACCCCATCGGAACCGGGGAGCTGTTTTTT.